This T cell receptor beta chain was recorded in a study of shared clonotypes between healthy human individuals (TCRdb year 2020). Background on the whole study: The cohort comprised a couple of women and a few men aged 18 to 49 years. For each donor, CD4 naive and CD4 memory were each run on three plates, CD8 naive on two plates, and CD8 memory on one plate. To increase sequencing depth and limit assay-specific biases, TCR repertoire library preparation and sequencing were carried out by different laboratories using diverse techniques. The study deeply sequenced blood TCR repertoires of five healthy adults to estimate repertoire size and the extent of clonotype sharing between individuals. Leukapheresis yielded between about 0.85 and 10 billion PBMCs per donor. General conclusions and limits of the study: Only blood was sampled, and tissue TCR repertoires likely differ from those in blood. Around 5.4% of naive CD4, around 3.5% of naive CD8, roughly 2.4% of memory CD4, and about 0.4% of memory CD8 clonotypes were shared across several donors. Pairwise subsampling led to the expectation that sequencing depth would affect the degree of clonotype sharing among donors. Because the study included a small number of donors, the genetic and exposure-history diversity represented was limited. Naive subsets generally had larger estimated clonotype richness than memory subsets. Even with the large sequencing depth, rarefaction of the sorted-subset datasets indicated that sequencing was incomplete. Compared with non-shared clonotypes, clonotypes shared by all four sorted-subset donors had higher generation probabilities.

Donors were healthy HIV-negative adults with no recently reported acute infections or vaccinations. Every donor was a Caucasian adult residing in Nashville, Tennessee, USA. CD4+ T cells were enriched by magnetic negative selection, after which naive cells were positively selected on CD45RA and the negative fraction was taken as the memory subset. Blood was collected by leukapheresis, and PBMCs were isolated by Ficoll-Histopaque density gradient centrifugation and then cryopreserved in liquid nitrogen vapor phase. Analytical flow cytometry was used to check the purity and quantity of every magnetically sorted T cell population. From each sorted fraction, genomic DNA was isolated and quantified by UV absorbance on a Nanodrop 2000c. About this clone itself: Its antigen target is currently unknown. There are no base qualities to consult, and no much larger clone falls within one base. Other nucleotide sequences from this sample produce the same CDR3.

TCR CDR3 regions were amplified from genomic DNA by multiplex PCR using the deep immunoSEQ assay. Extracted genomic DNA from each cell subset was distributed evenly across all wells of several immunoSEQ 96-well plates, and each plate was treated as a replicate. Each replicate PCR for sorted subsets received around 200 ng genomic DNA, equal to around 32,000 T cell genomes. The purified libraries were quantified using a Qubit 3.0 fluorometer, sized with a Bioanalyzer 2100, and then quantified again using the KAPA Library Quantification kit. Every immunoSEQ 96-well plate was sequenced on a dedicated single-read 150-cycle Illumina NextSeq 550 flow cell. On the authors' methods: Because the immunoSEQ output held only junctional sequences and lacked quality scores, the filtering could not match the filtering applied to full-length reads. To assign V/J genes and CDR3, sequences were annotated using PyIR, a Python wrapper for IgBLAST v1.9, with IMGT germline references. Any read was removed if the V/J assignment was weak (E-value above 1e-6), the CDR3 was missing, or the read contained stop codons, out-of-frame junctions, or ambiguous translated residues. V3J clonotypes were defined as sequences sharing an identical inferred V gene, J gene, and CDR3 amino acid sequence. The percentage overlap between two repertoires was calculated by dividing the number of shared unique clonotypes by the size of the smaller repertoire. Three approaches were used to assess repertoire richness: RTK rarefaction, the Chao1 estimator, and Recon v2.1 estimates of unobserved clonotypes. OLGA was used to compute generation probabilities for all TCRbeta clonotypes that the gDNA method yielded from a handful of donors. TCRdb retrieved this table from immuneACCESS and kept in-frame rearrangements only. Not all clones are present; in checked studies, unresolved V genes account for under half, and no reason is known for the remainder. The D gene and trimming were derived from the DNA, and the V and J assignments and clone size from that table. The sample table records about 1.4 million clones; about 96% of these occur just once. 0.95% to 1.5% of the sample rests with the top ten.

The sequence was obtained from a man aged 30-40 years in good health. Material: naive CD4+ T cells sorted from blood. The cell subset or site tag for this specimen amounts to: CD45RA+ positively selected.

The CDR3 corresponds to CASSLAPGGQETQYF. The bases are TGCGCCAGCAGCTTGGCCCCAGGGGGTCAAGAGACCCAGTACTTC. The sequence is built from TRBV5-1 and TRBJ2-5, with 7 bases aligning to TRBD1. V lost 0 bases and J lost 2 bases, and the count of bases not matched to a germline gene is 4. The CDR3 runs 15 amino acids, cysteine and phenylalanine included. Only the CDR3 DNA is retained, 45 bases long and in frame from the first base. CDR1 and CDR2, looked up from the germline V gene, are SGHRS and YFSETQ.